This is a list of T cell receptor beta chains from one sample in a study of identical twins. TCRdb ran MiXCR on the 5' RACE reads and lists one entry per CDR3 protein. The table shows 450,000 or so distinct CDR3 sequences, with around 14% occurring only once. These data are also associated with another study on yellow fever vaccine responses in identical twins.

Sample: CD4+ T cells sorted from blood. These receptors came from a woman between 18 and 29 years old in good health. CDR3s include the opening cysteine and the closing phenylalanine or tryptophan. A D gene is named only where the DNA matches it firmly. The size entry is marked missing in some rows and otherwise reads once, few, many or a size class.

>NA|TRBJ1-2|TRBV9|NA
TGTGCCAGCAGCGTAGCTGGGGGCGGGAACTATGGCTACACCTTC
CASSVAGGGNYGYTF
>TRBD2|TRBJ2-1|TRBV10-3|NA
TGTGCCATCAGTGACAGCCTACCGGGGGGGGGTTCCTACAATGAGCAGTTCTTC
CAISDSLPGGGSYNEQFF
>NA|TRBJ2-5|TRBV14|few
TGTGCCAGCAGCCCCGCTTCTGGGGTCGTGGGGAAAGAGACCCAGTACTTC
CASSPASGVVGKETQYF
>TRBD2|TRBJ2-3|TRBV15|NA
TGTGCCACCAGCAGACTAGCGGGGGCAGATACGCAGTATTTT
CATSRLAGADTQYF
>NA|TRBJ1-2|TRBV10-3|NA
TGTGCCATCGGTACCGGGGACTATGGCTACACCTTC
CAIGTGDYGYTF
>NA|TRBJ2-3|TRBV6-5|few
TGTGCCAGCAACCCGAGAGGAGGCACAGATACGCAGTATTTT
CASNPRGGTDTQYF
>TRBD1|TRBJ2-7|TRBV20-1|NA
TGCAGTGCTGAATCGGGGACAGGGGTTACCGAGCAGTACTTC
CSAESGTGVTEQYF
>NA|TRBJ2-7|TRBV5-1|many
TGCGCCAGCAGCTTGCCTTCCTCCTACGAGCAGTACTTC
CASSLPSSYEQYF
>NA|TRBJ1-1|TRBV7-9|NA
TGTGCCAGCGAGGGGGGGAAGAACACTGAAGCTTTCTTT
CASEGGKNTEAFF
>NA|TRBJ1-3|TRBV10-2|few
TGCGCCAGCAGTGAGTCGATCGTCAACACCATATATTTT
CASSESIVNTIYF
>NA|TRBJ2-1|TRBV2|few
TGTGCCAGCAGTGGAAAGGGCAGGGAGGATGAGCAGTTCTTC
CASSGKGREDEQFF
>TRBD1|TRBJ2-7|TRBV6-2/TRBV6-3|NA
TGTGCCAGCCTAAAGGACAGGGGGCTCTACGAGCAGTACTTC
CASLKDRGLYEQYF
>NA|TRBJ2-2|TRBV6-1|few
TGTGCCAGCACCAAAATCCGGGACTGGTCTCTACAGGCGAACACCGGGGAGCTGTTTTTT
CASTKIRDWSLQANTGELFF
>NA|TRBJ2-1|TRBV11-1|few
TGTGCCAGCAGCCCAAAACCGAGAGGATCCCGTTACAATGAGCAGTTCTTC
CASSPKPRGSRYNEQFF
>NA|TRBJ2-1|TRBV5-1|NA
TGCGCCAGCAGCTTAGTTCAGCGCAATGAGCAGTTCTTC
CASSLVQRNEQFF
>NA|TRBJ2-3|TRBV20-1|few
TGCAGCAGGGAGATAGATACGCAGTATTTT
CSREIDTQYF
>NA|TRBJ2-7|TRBV10-3|many
TGTGCCATCGGGGGCGACGGAGCCAGCTCCTACGAGCAGTACTTC
CAIGGDGASSYEQYF
>NA|TRBJ1-4|TRBV9|NA
TGTGCCAGCAGCGTAGACGCGGCCAGCTTCAATGAAAAACTGTTTTTT
CASSVDAASFNEKLFF
>NA|TRBJ1-1|TRBV28|few
TGTGCCAGCAGTTTAAGCCCGACAGTCCTGAACACTGAAGCTTTCTTT
CASSLSPTVLNTEAFF
>NA|TRBJ2-3|TRBV5-1|few
TGCGCCAGCAGGCCCTACAAAATTCCGGGGCGCACAGATACGCAGTATTTT
CASRPYKIPGRTDTQYF
>TRBD1|TRBJ2-1|TRBV7-2|NA
TGTGCCAGCAGCTTGACAGGGAACGATGAGCAGTTCTTC
CASSLTGNDEQFF
>NA|TRBJ2-4|TRBV7-2|NA
TGTGCCAGCAGCCCGGGGGACATTCAGTACTTC
CASSPGDIQYF
>TRBD1|TRBJ2-4|TRBV10-3|few
TGTGCCATCAGTGAGTCGCCGGGACAGGGATTCCAGTACTTC
CAISESPGQGFQYF